A selection of T cell receptor beta chains follows, all from one sample in a study of T cells after yellow fever vaccination. TCRdb re-derived calls from the 5' RACE reads in MiXCR, one entry per CDR3 protein. The sample lists under 700,000 distinct CDR3 sequences; approximately 16% were seen once. Here the sequenced sample was PBMCs, taken 4 to 5 days after the first yellow fever vaccination. The receptors were sampled from a young man who received the YFV17D yellow fever vaccine. Each CDR3 is given with its conserved first and last residue. The D gene is left open where the match is weak. Only some rows state a clone size, as once, few, many or a class for expanded clones.

>.|few|TRBV5-4|TRBJ1-1
TGTGCCAGCGGCACTTGGGACACTGAAGCTTTCTTT
CASGTWDTEAFF
>.|few|TRBV4-1|TRBJ2-5
TGCGCCAGCAGCCAATGGGTTTCGGAGACCCAGTACTTC
CASSQWVSETQYF
>TRBD2|.|TRBV6-2/TRBV6-3|TRBJ2-3
TGTGCCAGCAGTTACTCCACGACTAGCGGGGTGTCCACAGATACGCAGTATTTT
CASSYSTTSGVSTDTQYF
>TRBD2|few|TRBV4-1|TRBJ2-5
TGCGCCAGCAGCCAAGATCTAACTAGCGGGGAAGAGACCCAGTACTTC
CASSQDLTSGEETQYF
>.|.|TRBV6-2/TRBV6-3|TRBJ2-5
TGTGGCGAAAAGACCCAGTACTTC
CGEKTQYF
>TRBD1|once|TRBV6-5|TRBJ1-2
TGTGCCAGCAGTTACTACGGGACAGGGGATGGCTACACCTTC
CASSYYGTGDGYTF
>TRBD1|many|TRBV24-1|TRBJ1-5
TGTGCCACCAGTGATTCTAGGACAGGCGCTAATCAGCCCCAGCATTTT
CATSDSRTGANQPQHF
>TRBD1|few|TRBV7-6|TRBJ1-5
TGTGCCAGCAGCCCGGGACAGGGGCTTAGCAATCAGCCCCAGCATTTT
CASSPGQGLSNQPQHF
>TRBD1|.|TRBV10-1|TRBJ2-3
TGCGCCAGCAGTGAGGGGACAGGCGCTACAGATACGCAGTATTTT
CASSEGTGATDTQYF
>TRBD1|.|TRBV25-1|TRBJ2-2
TGTGCCAGCACGGGGACAGGGTACACCGGGGAGCTGTTTTTT
CASTGTGYTGELFF
>TRBD1|few|TRBV4-3|TRBJ1-1
TGCGCCAGCAGCCAAGGGGACAGCTTGAACACTGAAGCTTTCTTT
CASSQGDSLNTEAFF
>.|.|TRBV7-3|TRBJ2-3
TGTGCCAGCAGCGCCGGGGGATGGGATACGCAGTATTTT
CASSAGGWDTQYF
>.|once|TRBV4-3|TRBJ2-2
TGCGCCAGCAGCTCACAAGCAGGAAGCGGGGAGCTGTTTTTT
CASSSQAGSGELFF
>TRBD1|many|TRBV9|TRBJ1-4
TGTGCCAGCAGCCCGGGACAGGGACGTGAAAAACTGTTTTTT
CASSPGQGREKLFF
>.|.|TRBV7-3|TRBJ1-5
TGTGCCAGCAGCCCGGGAGGGGCGGTCAGCAATCAGCCCCAGCATTTT
CASSPGGAVSNQPQHF